This TCR beta chain is drawn from a study of OX40 agonist ivuxolimab in advanced cancers. Study information: Ivuxolimab, an antibody that agonizes OX40 (CD134), was administered to the patients. A mean age of about 59 years, range roughly 20 to 79, was recorded, and approximately 85% were male.

To note about this clone: Its antigen is undetermined.

Assay used: immunoSEQ multiplex PCR; TCRdb lists only in-frame clones, some missing. The table has roughly 99,000 clones, approximately 90% seen once; the top ten hold roughly 1.1%. General study results and limits: What antigens the expanded peripheral T cells recognized was never established.

This CDR3 is built from 16 residues. Germline CDR1 and CDR2: SGHRS and YFSETQ. V dropped 0 bases and J dropped 2 bases, with 14 bases sitting between them. Autoimmune disease history or systemic immunosuppression led to patient exclusion. The V gene is TRBV5-1, the J gene TRBJ2-5; the D gene is possibly TRBD1 (5 bases). This material consisted of CD4+ or CD8+ T cells sorted from blood, taken in a trial of the OX40 agonist ivuxolimab. This receptor was identified in an adult with an advanced solid tumor such as melanoma, head and neck, liver or kidney cancer. The CDR3 reads CASSLAGRGRQETQYF. CDR3 sequence (DNA): TGCGCCAGCAGCTTGGCAGGTAGGGGCCGACAAGAGACCCAGTACTTC.